This TCR beta chain was observed in a study of OX40 agonist ivuxolimab in advanced cancers. Study-level background: Ivuxolimab was an agonistic, fully human IgG2 monoclonal antibody directed against OX40 (CD134), a costimulatory receptor. Intravenous ivuxolimab was administered to patients every 2 weeks at six dose levels: 0.01, 0.1, 0.3, 1.5, 3 and 10 mg/kg. Of the approximately 54 dose-escalation patients, hepatocellular carcinoma was present in approximately 20, melanoma in approximately 15, renal cell carcinoma in 9 and head and neck cancer in 9. The dose-escalation cohort was 82.7% male with a mean age of approximately 59 years, ranging from roughly 23 to 80. Prior anti-PD-1, anti-PD-L1 or anti-CTLA-4 therapy was permitted, and checkpoint inhibitors had been received by about 36% of dose-escalation patients. Three dose-escalation patients achieved partial responses, one with hepatocellular carcinoma and two with cutaneous melanoma. Peripheral TCRbeta sequencing aimed to test whether ivuxolimab altered TCR sequence diversity and caused clonal T-cell expansion. The paper reports the monotherapy dose-escalation portion (N of about 50 patients) of the phase I ivuxolimab trial.

The study at large found these results: In the 0.1-3.0 mg/kg groups, partial responders were among the patients with the lowest normalized peripheral clonal expansion, particularly in CD8+ T cells. Antigen specificity was not determined for the clonally expanded peripheral T cells. After ivuxolimab, expanded clones were on average more numerous among CD8+ T cells than among CD4+ T cells. Low levels of normalized T-cell clonal expansion were also seen in some patients who did not respond. At doses of 0.1 to 3.0 mg/kg, clonal expansion of both CD4+ and CD8+ T cells in blood was seen between baseline and week 6.

Regarding this clone: This clone's antigen is unknown. No base qualities exist here, and no much larger clone lies one base off it.

Per the germline V gene (reference sequence), MNHEY is the CDR1 and SMNVEV is the CDR2. The V and J ends are trimmed by 6 bases and 4 bases, leaving 10 bases between them. There are 13 amino acids in the CDR3, from cysteine to phenylalanine inclusive. Just CDR3 DNA is preserved here, 39 bases in frame from base 1. To sequence the TCRbeta CDR3 region, genomic DNA was isolated from the sorted cells. The immunoSEQ Assay was used for sequencing of TCRbeta CDR3 regions. The table was pulled from immuneACCESS by TCRdb, which kept in-frame rearrangements only. Such tables lose some clones; where checked, under half of the loss comes from unresolved V genes, and the rest has no known cause. The sample records under 85,000 clones, roughly 94% of which are singletons. The ten largest clonotypes hold approximately 10% of the sample. The trial excluded patients who had a history of autoimmune disease or were on systemic immunosuppression. Peripheral blood for TCR sequencing was collected from all dose cohorts at baseline, on cycle 4 day 1, and on cycle 7 day 1. Samples were obtained from an open-label, multicenter, first-in-human phase I dose-escalation trial of ivuxolimab. The trial enrolled adults with locally advanced or metastatic head and neck squamous cell, hepatocellular, melanoma or renal cell carcinoma. Before TCR sequencing, CD4+ T cells and CD8+ T cells were sorted from peripheral blood as separate populations.

This sample comprised CD4+ or CD8+ T cells sorted from blood, obtained in a trial of the OX40 agonist ivuxolimab. In this chain, TRBV27 is recombined with TRBJ2-1; TRBD1 is a possible D gene, resting on 6 matching bases. This sequence was found in an adult with an advanced solid tumor such as melanoma, head and neck, liver or kidney cancer. The CDR3 here reads CASSPTGYNEQFF. The DNA sequence is given as TGTGCCAGCAGCCCAACAGGGTACAATGAGCAGTTCTTC.